The table lists the clone carrying this T cell receptor (beta chain) with many counts. This entry comes from a study of T cells in Graves' hyperthyroidism and ophthalmopathy. CDR1 is SGHTA, CDR2 FQGNSA, per germline. The CDR3 totals 15 residues. Losses at the gene ends were 5 bases for V and 6 bases for J; bases not matched to a gene: 11. Investigators excluded patients with uncontrolled infection, other autoimmune disease, pregnancy or lactation. Amplified TCR beta CDR3 regions derived from RNA transcripts. The study used the HTBI primer set for a first-round RT-PCR of the TCR CDR3. TCRdb recomputed calls from the multiplex PCR reads with MiXCR, one row per CDR3 protein. The repertoire holds around 620,000 distinct CDR3 sequences, with approximately 15% as singletons.

The TCR sequence derives from a woman under 30 with Graves' ophthalmopathy. This chain joins TRBV7-2 and TRBJ1-2; 8 bases map to TRBD1. Sequenced material: blood. This CDR3 is CASSQSPGGGDGYTF. Written as DNA, the CDR3 is TGTGCCAGCAGCCAAAGCCCAGGGGGCGGGGATGGCTACACCTTC. Based on the CDR3 plus reference TRBV7-2 and TRBJ1-2, the full variable domain is GAGVSQSPSNKVTEKGKDVELRCDPISGHTALYWYRQSLGQGLEFLIYFQGNSAPDKSGLPSDRFSAERTGGSVSTLTIQRTQQEDSAVYLCASSQSPGGGDGYTFGSGTRLTVV.